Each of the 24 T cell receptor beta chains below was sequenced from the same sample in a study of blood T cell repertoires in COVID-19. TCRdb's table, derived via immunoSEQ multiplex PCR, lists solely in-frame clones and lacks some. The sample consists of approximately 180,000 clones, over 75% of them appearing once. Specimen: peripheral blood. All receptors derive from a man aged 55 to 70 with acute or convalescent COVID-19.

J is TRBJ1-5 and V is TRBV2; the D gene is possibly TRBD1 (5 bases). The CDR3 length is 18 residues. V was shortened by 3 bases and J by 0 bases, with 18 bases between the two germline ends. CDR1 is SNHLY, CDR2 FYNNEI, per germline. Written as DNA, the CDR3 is TGTGCCAGCAGTGAGCATTTGGGAGGGGCCTATAGCAATCAGCCCCAGCATTTT. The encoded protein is CASSEHLGGAYSNQPQHF.

The CDR3 spells CASSPGLDRGYGYTF. In DNA form, the CDR3 reads TGTGCCAGCTCACCCGGCCTCGACAGGGGGTATGGCTACACCTTC. The rearrangement uses TRBV18 and TRBJ1-2, with 9 bases fitting TRBD1. The V segment lost 3 bases and the J segment 5 bases; nucleotides outside the gene matches: 7. Germline CDR1 and CDR2: KGHSH and LQKENI. The CDR3 is 15 residues long.

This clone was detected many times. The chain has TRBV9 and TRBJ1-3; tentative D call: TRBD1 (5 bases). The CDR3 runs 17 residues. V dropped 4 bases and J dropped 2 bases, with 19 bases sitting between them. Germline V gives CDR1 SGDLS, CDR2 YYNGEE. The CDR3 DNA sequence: TGTGCCAGCAGCTCCCAAGGCGGGGCAGGGCCTGGAAACACCATATATTTT. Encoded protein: CASSSQGGAGPGNTIYF.

The CDR3 protein is CASSGTGGWTEAFF. The CDR3 DNA follows: TGTGCCAGCAGTGGGACGGGGGGCTGGACTGAAGCTTTCTTT. The chain has TRBV2 and TRBJ1-1, with D maybe TRBD1 (6 bases). Trimming took 4 bases from V and 5 from J, leaving 14 bases between them. The length of the CDR3 is 14 residues. The germline gives CDR1 SNHLY, CDR2 FYNNEI.

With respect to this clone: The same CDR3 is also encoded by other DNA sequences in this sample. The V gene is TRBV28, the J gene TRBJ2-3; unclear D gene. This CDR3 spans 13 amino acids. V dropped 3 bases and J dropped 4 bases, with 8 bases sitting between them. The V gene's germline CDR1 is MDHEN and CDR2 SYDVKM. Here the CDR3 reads CASSFRSPDTQYF. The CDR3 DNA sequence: TGTGCCAGCAGTTTTCGGTCCCCAGATACGCAGTATTTT.

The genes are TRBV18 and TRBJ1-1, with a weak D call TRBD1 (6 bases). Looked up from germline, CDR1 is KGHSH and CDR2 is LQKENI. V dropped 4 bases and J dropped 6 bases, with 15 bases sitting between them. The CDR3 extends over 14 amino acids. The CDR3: CASSQGTQSAEAFF. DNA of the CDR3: TGTGCCAGCTCACAAGGGACACAGAGCGCTGAAGCTTTCTTT.

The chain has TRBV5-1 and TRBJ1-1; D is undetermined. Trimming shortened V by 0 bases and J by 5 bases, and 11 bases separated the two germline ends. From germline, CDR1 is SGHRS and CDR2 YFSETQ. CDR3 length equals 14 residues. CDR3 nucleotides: TGCGCCAGCAGCTTGGGAGAGTGGAGGACTGAAGCTTTCTTT. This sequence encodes CASSLGEWRTEAFF.

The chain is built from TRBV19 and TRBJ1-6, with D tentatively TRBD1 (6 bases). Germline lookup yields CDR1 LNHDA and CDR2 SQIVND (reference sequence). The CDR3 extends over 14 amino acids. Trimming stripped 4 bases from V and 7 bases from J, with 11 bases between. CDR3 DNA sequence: TGTGCCAGTAGTAACGCAGGGGAAAATTCACCCCTCCACTTT. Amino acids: CASSNAGENSPLHF.

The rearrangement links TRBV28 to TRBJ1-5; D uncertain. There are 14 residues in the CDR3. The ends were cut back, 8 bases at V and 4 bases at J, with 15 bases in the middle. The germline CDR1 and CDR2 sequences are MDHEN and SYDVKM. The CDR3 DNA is TGTGCCAGCGGGGAGGGAGGTCCGAATCAGCCCCAGCATTTT. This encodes CASGEGGPNQPQHF.

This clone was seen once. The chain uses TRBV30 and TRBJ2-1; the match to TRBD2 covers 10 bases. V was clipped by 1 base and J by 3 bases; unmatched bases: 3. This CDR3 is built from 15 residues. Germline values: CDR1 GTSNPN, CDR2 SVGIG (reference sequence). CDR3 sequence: CAWSATSGIYNEQFF. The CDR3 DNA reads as TGTGCCTGGAGTGCCACTAGCGGGATCTACAATGAGCAGTTCTTC.

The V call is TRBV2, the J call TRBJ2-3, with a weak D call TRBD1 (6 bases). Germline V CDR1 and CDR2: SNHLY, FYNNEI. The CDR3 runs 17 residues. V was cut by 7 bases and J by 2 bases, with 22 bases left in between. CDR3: CASTHSTRPGATDTQYF. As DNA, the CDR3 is TGTGCCAGCACTCACTCGACGAGACCAGGGGCCACAGATACGCAGTATTTT. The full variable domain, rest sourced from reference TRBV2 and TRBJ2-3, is EPEVTQTPSHQVTQMGQEVILRCVPISNHLYFYWYRQILGQKVEFLVSFYNNEISEKSEIFDDQFSVERPDGSNFTLKIRSTKLEDSAMYFCASTHSTRPGATDTQYFGPGTRLTVL.

CDR3 protein: CAISGTSGTYEQYF. The CDR3 nucleotides are TGTGCCATCAGTGGGACTAGCGGGACTTACGAGCAGTACTTC. This chain uses TRBV10-3 with TRBJ2-7, with 12 bases matching TRBD2. The V gene end was trimmed by 4 bases and the J gene end by 4 bases; junction bases not matched to a gene: 2. The germline V gene encodes CDR1 ENHRY and CDR2 SYGVKD. The CDR3 loop spans 14 amino acids.

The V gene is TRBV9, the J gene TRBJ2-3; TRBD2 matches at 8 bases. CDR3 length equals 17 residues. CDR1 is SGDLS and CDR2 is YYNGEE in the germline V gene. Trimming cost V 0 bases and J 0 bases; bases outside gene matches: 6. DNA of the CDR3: TGTGCCAGCAGCGTAGCCGTGACTAGCGTTAGCACAGATACGCAGTATTTT. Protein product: CASSVAVTSVSTDTQYF.

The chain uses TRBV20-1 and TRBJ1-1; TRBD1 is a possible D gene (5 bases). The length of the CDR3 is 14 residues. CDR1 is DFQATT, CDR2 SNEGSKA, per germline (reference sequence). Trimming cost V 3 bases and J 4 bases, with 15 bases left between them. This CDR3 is CSASPAGTSTEAFF. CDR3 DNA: TGCAGTGCTAGTCCGGCAGGGACTAGCACTGAAGCTTTCTTT.

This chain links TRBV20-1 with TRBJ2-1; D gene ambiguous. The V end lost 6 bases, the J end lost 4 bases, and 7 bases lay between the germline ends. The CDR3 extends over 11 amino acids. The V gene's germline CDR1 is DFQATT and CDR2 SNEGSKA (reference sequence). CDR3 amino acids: CSAPGYNEQFF. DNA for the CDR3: TGCAGTGCCCCGGGTTACAATGAGCAGTTCTTC.

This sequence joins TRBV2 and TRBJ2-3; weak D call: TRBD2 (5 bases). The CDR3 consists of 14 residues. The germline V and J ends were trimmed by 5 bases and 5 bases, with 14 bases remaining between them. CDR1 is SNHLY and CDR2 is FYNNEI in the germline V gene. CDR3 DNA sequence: TGTGCCAGCAGTACTAGAACCGCCAGAGATACGCAGTATTTT. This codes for CASSTRTARDTQYF.

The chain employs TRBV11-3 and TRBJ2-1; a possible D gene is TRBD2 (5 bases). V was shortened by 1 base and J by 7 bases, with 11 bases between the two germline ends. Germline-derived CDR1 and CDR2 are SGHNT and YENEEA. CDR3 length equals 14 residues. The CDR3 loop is CASSLAGRGNEQFF. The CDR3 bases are TGTGCCAGCAGCTTAGCGGGAAGAGGGAATGAGCAGTTCTTC.

CDR3 DNA: TGTGCCAGCTCGCTCATGGACAGGCCAGATACGCAGTATTTT. Translation gives CASSLMDRPDTQYF. This chain connects TRBV18 to TRBJ2-3; TRBD1 aligns across 7 bases. J was trimmed by 4 bases and V by 6 bases; bases with no gene match: 7. The germline V gene has CDR1 KGHSH and CDR2 LQKENI. This CDR3 is built from 14 residues.

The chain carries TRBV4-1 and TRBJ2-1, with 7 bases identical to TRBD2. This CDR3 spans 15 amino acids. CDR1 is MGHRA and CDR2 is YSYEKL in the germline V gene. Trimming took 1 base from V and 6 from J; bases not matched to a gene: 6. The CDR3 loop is CASSQVVLAVNEQFF. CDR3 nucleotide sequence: TGCGCCAGCAGCCAAGTGGTGCTAGCGGTCAATGAGCAGTTCTTC.

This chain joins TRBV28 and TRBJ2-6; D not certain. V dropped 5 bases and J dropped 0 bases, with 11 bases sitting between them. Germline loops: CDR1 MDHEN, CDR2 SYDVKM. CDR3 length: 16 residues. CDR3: CASSRRRSSGANVLTF. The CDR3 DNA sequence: TGTGCCAGCAGTCGACGAAGGAGCTCTGGGGCCAACGTCCTGACTTTC.

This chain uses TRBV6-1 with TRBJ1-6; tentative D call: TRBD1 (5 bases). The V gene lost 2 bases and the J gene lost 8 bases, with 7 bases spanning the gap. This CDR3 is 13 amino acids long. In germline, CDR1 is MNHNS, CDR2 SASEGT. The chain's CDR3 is CASSELRDSPLHF. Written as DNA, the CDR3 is TGTGCCAGCAGTGAACTCAGGGATTCACCCCTCCACTTT.

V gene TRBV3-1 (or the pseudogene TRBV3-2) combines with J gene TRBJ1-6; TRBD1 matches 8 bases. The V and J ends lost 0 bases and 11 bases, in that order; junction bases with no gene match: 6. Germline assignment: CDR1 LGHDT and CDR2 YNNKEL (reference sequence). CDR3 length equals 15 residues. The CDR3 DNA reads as TGTGCCAGCAGCCAAGACCCCGGGACAGGAACACCCCTCCACTTT. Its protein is CASSQDPGTGTPLHF.

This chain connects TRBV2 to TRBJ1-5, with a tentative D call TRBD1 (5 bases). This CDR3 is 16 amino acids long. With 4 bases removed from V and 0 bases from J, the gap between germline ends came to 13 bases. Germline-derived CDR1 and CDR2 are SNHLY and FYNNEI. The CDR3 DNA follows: TGTGCCAGCAGTGCCCATACAGGATATAGCAATCAGCCCCAGCATTTT. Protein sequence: CASSAHTGYSNQPQHF.

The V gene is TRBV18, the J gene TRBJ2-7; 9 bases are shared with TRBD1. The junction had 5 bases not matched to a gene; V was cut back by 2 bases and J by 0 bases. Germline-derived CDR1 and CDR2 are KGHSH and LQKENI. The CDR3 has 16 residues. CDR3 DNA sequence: TGTGCCAGCTCACCAAAAGTGGGACAGGGCTCCTACGAGCAGTACTTC. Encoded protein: CASSPKVGQGSYEQYF.